Detailed here is one T cell receptor beta chain. The sample originates from a study of blood T cell repertoires in COVID-19. Study-level background: In each case, the material was cDNA or gDNA derived from T cells, B-cell-depleted T cells, or PBMCs.

Trimming removed 1 base from V and 1 base from J; junction bases left unmatched: 3. Germline-derived CDR1 and CDR2 are SGHRS and YFSETQ. The CDR3 totals 15 residues. In the original processing: Amplifying reference gene primers gave estimates of nucleated cell counts. Assay used: immunoSEQ multiplex PCR; TCRdb lists only in-frame clones, some missing. The DNA was the basis for D and trimming; V, J and clone size are from that table. The data show 50,000 to 65,000 clones, approximately 84% seen once. V is TRBV5-1 and J is TRBJ2-3, with 7 bases matching TRBD2. The sample consisted of peripheral blood. The receptor comes from a man aged 55 to 70 with COVID-19, enrolled during active disease. The CDR3 is CASSLPAGRTDTQYF. The CDR3 nucleotides read TGCGCCAGCAGCTTGCCAGCGGGGCGCACAGATACGCAGTATTTT. Supplemented by reference TRBV5-1 and TRBJ2-3, the full variable domain reads KAGVTQTPRYLIKTRGQQVTLSCSPISGHRSVSWYQQTPGQGLQFLFEYFSETQRNKGNFPGRFSGRQFSNSRSEMNVSTLELGDSALYLCASSLPAGRTDTQYFGPGTRLTVL.